This T cell receptor (beta chain) was retrieved from a study of OX40 agonist ivuxolimab in advanced cancers. Findings of the study overall: It was also the case that some nonresponders had low normalized T-cell clonal expansion.

Libraries were prepared by immunoSEQ multiplex PCR; TCRdb keeps only in-frame clonotypes and omits some of them. The data contain about 65,000 clones, 80% to 90% of them seen just once; the ten biggest clones take up 1.5% to 2%. As regards this clone: No antigen is known for it.

V lost 0 bases and J 13 bases, leaving 13 bases between the germline ends. Per the germline V gene, CDR1 is SQVTM and CDR2 is ANQGSEA. The CDR3 has 12 amino acids. The chain uses TRBV29-1 and TRBJ2-1; TRBD2 might be the D (6 bases). The receptor was derived from an adult with an advanced solid tumor such as melanoma, head and neck, liver or kidney cancer. Sequencing used CD4+ or CD8+ T cells sorted from blood, obtained in a trial of the OX40 agonist ivuxolimab. In nucleotides, the CDR3 is TGCAGCGTTGAAGACGGAAGCGGGCACCAGTTCTTC. This translates into CSVEDGSGHQFF.